The 31 T cell receptor beta chains listed next were all sequenced from one sample in a study of read filtering for tumor transcriptome and immune sequencing. This library used about 360 ng RNA and molecular barcoded adaptors spanning alpha/delta and beta/gamma chains. One entry per CDR3 protein results from TCRdb running MiXCR on the reads. The sample holds about 39,000 distinct CDR3 sequences, approximately 15% seen once. The specimen was a population of CD138-negative cells sorted from bone marrow. The receptors originated from a donor aged 40 or over with multiple myeloma.

This clonotype was picked up many times. This chain connects TRBV12-3 or TRBV12-4 to TRBJ2-1, with 7 bases matching TRBD2. The CDR3 covers 14 residues. Trimming took 8 bases from V and 7 from J; bases not matched to a gene: 11. The CDR3: CASDRGDIQNEQFF. The CDR3 DNA follows: TGTGCCAGCGATCGGGGGGATATTCAAAATGAGCAGTTCTTC.

The sample holds many counts of this clonotype. The CDR3 protein is CSVRRGRDTEAFF. Here the CDR3 DNA reads TGCAGCGTTAGGAGGGGGCGGGACACTGAAGCTTTCTTT. This rearrangement joins TRBV29-1 to TRBJ1-1; 7 bases agree with TRBD1. The length of the CDR3 is 13 residues. Germline V gives CDR1 SQVTM, CDR2 ANQGSEA. Losses at the gene ends were 5 bases for V and 3 bases for J; bases not matched to a gene: 6.

As to this clonotype: This likely traces to a read error, being one base from a far larger clone. This chain uses TRBV14 with TRBJ1-6, with D possibly being TRBD1 (5 bases). Gene TRBJ1-1 matches the end of the DNA better, so the J call may be wrong. CDR3 length equals 13 residues. Germline assignment: CDR1 SGHDN and CDR2 FVKESK. The CDR3, as DNA: TGTGCCAGCAGCCAAGGGGGCGGCTTGGTAGCTTTCTTT. It codes for CASSQGGGLVAFF.

This clonotype was counted a few times. The chain couples TRBV9 to TRBJ2-2, with 7 bases that match TRBD1. CDR3 length: 15 residues. The germline V gene encodes CDR1 SGDLS and CDR2 YYNGEE. The V and J ends lost 0 bases and 1 base, in that order; junction bases with no gene match: 0. The CDR3 loop is CASSVGTGNTGELFF. The CDR3 nucleotides are TGTGCCAGCAGCGTAGGGACAGGGAACACCGGGGAGCTGTTTTTT.

This clonotype was detected many times. This sequence joins TRBV6-5 and TRBJ1-1; a weak D match, TRBD1 (5 bases). V lost 7 bases and J lost 1, with 10 bases in between. The CDR3 consists of 13 residues. Germline CDR1 reads MNHEY; CDR2 reads SVGAGI. The CDR3 DNA reads TGTGCCAGCAACGGGGCAGAGAACACTGAAGCTTTCTTT. It yields the protein CASNGAENTEAFF.

Ten or more counts support this clonotype. The chain links TRBV6-1 to TRBJ2-2; no firm D call. The CDR3 has 13 amino acids. Trimming took 2 bases from V and 1 from J, leaving 2 bases between them. CDR1 is MNHNS and CDR2 is SASEGT in the germline V gene. The CDR3 region is CASSEKNTGELFF. CDR3 sequence (DNA): TGTGCCAGCAGTGAAAAGAACACCGGGGAGCTGTTTTTT.

In nucleotides, the CDR3 is TGTGCCAGCAGCGCGACAGGGGTGGGTCAGCCCCAGCATTTT. This gives the protein CASSATGVGQPQHF. The V gene is TRBV7-9, the J gene TRBJ1-5, with 8 bases matching TRBD1. Germline V gene lookup returns CDR1 SEHNR and CDR2 FQNEAQ (reference sequence). This CDR3 contains 14 residues. J lost 6 bases, V lost 5 bases, and 6 bases had no gene match.

This clonotype was detected a few times. The V gene is TRBV7-9, the J gene TRBJ2-5; D may be TRBD2 (6 bases). This CDR3 comprises 16 residues. CDR1 and CDR2 (germline): SEHNR, FQNEAQ (reference sequence). V was clipped by 2 bases and J by 2 bases, with 15 bases between them. The CDR3: CASSLNLGGFQETQYF. For the CDR3, the DNA is TGTGCCAGCAGCTTAAATCTGGGGGGATTTCAAGAGACCCAGTACTTC.

By sample fraction, this clonotype is medium-sized (0.01 to 0.1%). This rearrangement joins TRBV5-1 to TRBJ2-1; TRBD2 aligns across 9 bases. The CDR3 spans 17 residues. Losses at the gene ends were 3 bases for V and 3 bases for J; bases not matched to a gene: 10. Looked up from germline, CDR1 is SGHRS and CDR2 is YFSETQ. CDR3 coding DNA: TGCGCCAGCAGCTCCAGAGGCGGGGGGGGTCTCTACAATGAGCAGTTCTTC. This encodes CASSSRGGGGLYNEQFF.

This clonotype is medium-sized within its sample. This chain connects TRBV12-3 or TRBV12-4 to TRBJ1-1; TRBD1 matches at 8 bases. The CDR3 contains 12 residues. V lost 5 bases, J lost 8 bases, and 4 bases stayed unmatched. CDR3 region: CASSRRQGEAFF. CDR3 nucleotide sequence: TGTGCCAGCAGTCGTCGACAGGGGGAAGCTTTCTTT.

This clonotype was seen ten or more times. The chain uses TRBV5-1 and TRBJ1-1, with D possibly TRBD1 on 5 matching bases. The CDR3 is 14 residues long. V lost 4 bases and J lost 0, with 10 bases in between. CDR1 SGHRS and CDR2 YFSETQ come from the germline V gene. The CDR3 sequence is CASSLQELNTEAFF. The CDR3 DNA is TGCGCCAGCAGCCTACAGGAATTGAACACTGAAGCTTTCTTT.

Concerning this clonotype: A much larger clone sits a single nucleotide away, making a read error possible. The genes are TRBV5-1 and TRBJ1-1; 10 bases fit TRBD1. The CDR3 has 11 residues. The germline V gene has CDR1 SGHRS and CDR2 YFSETQ. The CDR3: CASGQGVEAVF. CDR3 nucleotides: TGCGCCAGCGGACAGGGGGTTGAAGCTGTCTTT.

This clonotype occurred many times. The genes are TRBV9 and TRBJ2-1; no clear D gene. The CDR3 is 13 residues long. The germline V gene encodes CDR1 SGDLS and CDR2 YYNGEE. Trimming cost V 3 bases and J 5 bases, with 9 bases left between them. The CDR3 protein is CASSGETHNEQFF. The DNA of the CDR3 is TGTGCCAGCAGCGGTGAAACCCACAATGAGCAGTTCTTC.

Many counts were recorded for this clonotype. The rearrangement uses TRBV5-1 and TRBJ2-1; a possible D gene is TRBD2 (6 bases). V lost 4 bases and J 0 bases, leaving 11 bases between the germline ends. The length of the CDR3 is 15 residues. CDR1 and CDR2 (germline): SGHRS, YFSETQ. For the CDR3, the DNA is TGCGCCAGCAGCCCGACTAGGAGCTCCTACAATGAGCAGTTCTTC. As protein: CASSPTRSSYNEQFF.

This clonotype was recorded many times. The rearrangement links TRBV10-3 to TRBJ2-7; TRBD1 agrees at 8 bases. Germline V gives CDR1 ENHRY, CDR2 SYGVKD. The junction had 4 bases not matched to a gene; V was cut back by 8 bases and J by 4 bases. The CDR3 spans 12 residues. The CDR3 DNA follows: TGTGCCATCGGACAGGGATGGTACGAGCAGTACTTC. Its protein is CAIGQGWYEQYF.

This clonotype showed up many times. V is TRBV12-3 or TRBV12-4 and J is TRBJ2-5; no firm D call. The CDR3 runs to 12 residues. Deletions cut 3 bases from V and 4 bases from J, with 6 bases between. The CDR3 DNA sequence: TGTGCCAGCAGTTTTTTAAGAGAGACCCAGTACTTC. Encoded protein: CASSFLRETQYF.

This clonotype was picked up many times. The V gene is TRBV7-2, the J gene TRBJ1-5, with D possibly matching TRBD1 (5 bases). Trimming cost V 5 bases and J 0 bases, with 14 bases left between them. Per germline, CDR1 SGHTA and CDR2 FQGNSA. This CDR3 region has 16 residues. In DNA form, the CDR3 reads TGTGCCAGCAGCCGAGCAGGGTTGAGTAGCAATCAGCCCCAGCATTTT. Translated: CASSRAGLSSNQPQHF.

The rearrangement uses TRBV7-9 and TRBJ2-5; 10 bases map to TRBD2. Germline V gene lookup returns CDR1 SEHNR and CDR2 FQNEAQ (reference sequence). The trim removed 4 bases at V and 9 bases at J, leaving 11 bases unmatched. CDR3 length: 15 residues. CDR3 in DNA: TGTGCCAGCAGCTCACTAGCGGGGTCCACCACGGCCCAGTACTTC. This gives the protein CASSSLAGSTTAQYF.

This clonotype was found a few times. A much larger clone differs by one base, so this may be a read error. The CDR3 nucleotides are TGCGCCAGCACCCCGACCGGGAACTATGGCTACGCCTTC. This sequence encodes CASTPTGNYGYAF. V and J are TRBV5-1 and TRBJ1-2; D unresolved. Per germline, CDR1 SGHRS and CDR2 YFSETQ. The CDR3 has 13 residues.

Many counts were recorded for this clonotype. The V and J genes are TRBV5-5 and TRBJ2-7; TRBD1 matches 7 bases. The CDR3 runs to 15 residues. V shed 4 bases, J shed 0 bases, and the junction held 7 bases outside the gene matches. The germline gives CDR1 SGHKS, CDR2 YYEKEE (reference sequence). CDR3 DNA: TGTGCCAGCAGCCCTGGGACAGCCTACTCCTACGAGCAGTACTTC. It specifies CASSPGTAYSYEQYF. The variable domain in full, completed from reference TRBV5-5 and TRBJ2-7, reads DAGVTQSPTHLIKTRGQQVTLRCSPISGHKSVSWYQQVLGQGPQFIFQYYEKEERGRGNFPDRFSARQFPNYSSELNVNALLLGDSALYLCASSPGTAYSYEQYFGPGTRLTVT.

This clonotype was observed a few times. This clone may be a read error of a much larger clone one base away. This rearrangement joins TRBV3-1 to TRBJ1-1; 9 bases are shared with TRBD1. This CDR3 spans 16 amino acids. Germline V gene lookup returns CDR1 LGHDT and CDR2 YNNKEL (reference sequence). Trimming cost V 3 bases and J 6 bases; bases outside gene matches: 11. In nucleotides, the CDR3 is TGTGCCAGCAGCCAGTGGGAGGCAGACAGGGGGGCTGAAGCTTTCTTT. This codes for CASSQWEADRGAEAFF.

In its sample, this clonotype was seen many times. The chain uses TRBV5-1 and TRBJ2-3, with no clear D. From germline, CDR1 is SGHRS and CDR2 YFSETQ. The CDR3 runs 14 residues. With 6 bases removed from V and 6 bases from J, the gap between germline ends came to 17 bases. The DNA of the CDR3 is TGCGCCAGCATCATGGGCGGTGCGGTGGATACGCAGTATTTT. It translates to CASIMGGAVDTQYF.

This clonotype was counted at least ten times. V gene TRBV12-3 or TRBV12-4 combines with J gene TRBJ2-3, with 8 bases aligning to TRBD1. V gave up 6 bases and J gave up 1 base; unmatched junction bases: 9. This CDR3 spans 16 amino acids. CDR3 nucleotide sequence: TGTGCCAGCAGCCGAAAACCGGGACAGGGCACAGATACGCAGTATTTT. Protein product: CASSRKPGQGTDTQYF.

This clonotype was detected many times. The chain employs TRBV3-1 and TRBJ1-5; D gene ambiguous. The length of the CDR3 is 13 residues. Germline assignment: CDR1 LGHDT and CDR2 YNNKEL (reference sequence). Trimming left V 2 bases short and J 6 bases short, with 8 bases between. The chain's CDR3 is CASSQMVTQPQHF. The CDR3, as DNA: TGTGCCAGCAGCCAAATGGTTACTCAGCCCCAGCATTTT.

This clonotype appeared many times. The chain couples TRBV20-1 to TRBJ2-1; D not certain. Trimming took 0 bases from V and 7 from J, leaving 13 bases between them. The CDR3 has 14 residues. From germline, CDR1 is DFQATT and CDR2 SNEGSKA (reference sequence). The DNA for the CDR3 is TGCAGTGCTAGAGATTCCGGGCCCGGTAATGAGCAGTTCTTC. This codes for CSARDSGPGNEQFF.

This clonotype was seen only a few times. This chain connects TRBV28 to TRBJ1-6; D uncertain. In germline, CDR1 is MDHEN, CDR2 SYDVKM. V lost 4 bases, J lost 0 bases, and 7 bases lay in between. The CDR3 length is 15 residues. CDR3 in amino acids: CASSSVSSYNSPLHF. The CDR3 nucleotides are TGTGCCAGCAGTTCCGTTAGCTCCTATAATTCACCCCTCCACTTT.

This clonotype was seen a handful of times. This sequence may be a read error, since a much larger clone differs from it by one base. This rearrangement joins TRBV7-2 to TRBJ1-1; D remains unclear. Germline CDR1 is SGHTA and CDR2 is FQGNSA. The CDR3 is 14 amino acids. Written as DNA, the CDR3 is TGTGCCAGCAGCTTAGAACCGGTGAACACTGAAGCTCTCTTT. It encodes CASSLEPVNTEALF.

This clonotype was counted many times. The chain has TRBV6-1 and TRBJ1-1; the match to TRBD1 covers 8 bases. Germline values: CDR1 MNHNS, CDR2 SASEGT. The CDR3 consists of 15 residues. Trimming took 3 bases from V and 0 from J; bases not matched to a gene: 3. CDR3 DNA sequence: TGTGCCAGCAGTGACCCGGGACAGGTGAACACTGAAGCTTTCTTT. The encoded protein is CASSDPGQVNTEAFF.

At least ten counts were recorded for this clonotype. The V and J genes are TRBV19 and TRBJ2-5, with 9 nucleotides matching TRBD1. This CDR3 region has 16 residues. Germline CDR1 reads LNHDA; CDR2 reads SQIVND (reference sequence). With V trimmed by 1 base and J by 2 bases, 5 bases remained unmatched. The CDR3 DNA is TGTGCCAGTAGTATAGGAGCGGACAGGGGACAAGAGACCCAGTACTTC. Protein sequence: CASSIGADRGQETQYF. Full variable domain (missing parts from reference TRBV19 and TRBJ2-5): DGGITQSPKYLFRKEGQNVTLSCEQNLNHDAMYWYRQDPGQGLRLIYYSQIVNDFQKGDIAEGYSVSREKKESFPLTVTSAQKNPTAFYLCASSIGADRGQETQYFGPGTRLLVL.

This clonotype was seen at least ten times. The chain is built from TRBV6-1 and TRBJ1-1; D is possibly TRBD1 (5 bases). CDR1 is MNHNS and CDR2 is SASEGT in the germline V gene. CDR3 size: 13 residues. Trimming left V 4 bases short and J 5 bases short, with 11 bases between. The CDR3 region has the DNA TGTGCCAGCAGTGGGGGGATGGGGACTGAAGCTTTCTTT. This translates into CASSGGMGTEAFF.

Many counts were recorded for this clonotype. This chain joins TRBV10-1 and TRBJ1-1, with D tentatively TRBD1 (6 bases). CDR1 and CDR2 (germline): WNHNN, SYGVQD (reference sequence). The CDR3 has 13 residues. Trimming took 6 bases from V and 1 from J, leaving 9 bases between them. The CDR3 DNA follows: TGCGCCAGCAGGGACAGAGAGAACACTGAAGCTTTCTTT. It encodes CASRDRENTEAFF.